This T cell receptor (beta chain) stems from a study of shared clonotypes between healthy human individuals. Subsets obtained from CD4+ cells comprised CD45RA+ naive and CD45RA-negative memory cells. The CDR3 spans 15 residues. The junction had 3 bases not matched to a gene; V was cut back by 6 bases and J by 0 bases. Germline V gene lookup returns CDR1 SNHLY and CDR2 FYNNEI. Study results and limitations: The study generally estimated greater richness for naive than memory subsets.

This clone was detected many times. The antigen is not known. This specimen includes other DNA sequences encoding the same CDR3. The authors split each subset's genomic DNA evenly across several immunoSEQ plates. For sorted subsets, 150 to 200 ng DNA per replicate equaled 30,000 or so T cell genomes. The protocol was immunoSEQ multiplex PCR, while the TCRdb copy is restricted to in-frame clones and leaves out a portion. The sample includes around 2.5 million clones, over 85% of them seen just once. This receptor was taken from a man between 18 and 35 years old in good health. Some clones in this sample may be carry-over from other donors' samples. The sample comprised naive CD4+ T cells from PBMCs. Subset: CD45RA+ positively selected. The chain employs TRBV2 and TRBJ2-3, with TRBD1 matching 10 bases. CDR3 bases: TGTGCCAGCAGCGGGGGACAGGGGAGCACAGATACGCAGTATTTT. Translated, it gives CASSGGQGSTDTQYF.